This TCR beta chain comes out of a study of T cell responses to AZD1222 COVID-19 vaccine. This table comes from immunoSEQ multiplex PCR, and its TCRdb copy is limited to in-frame clones, with some not included. Of fewer than 150,000 clones in the sample, around 90% are singletons; the top ten hold 4.5% to 7%. This CDR3 comprises 12 residues. In germline, CDR1 is SGHVS, CDR2 FQNEAQ. The ends were cut back, 4 bases at V and 16 bases at J, with 16 bases in the middle. The clonotype was recovered from an adult who received the AZD1222 COVID-19 vaccine. The rearrangement links TRBV7-8 to TRBJ1-4; D gene uncertain. The sample was peripheral blood, taken 28 days after the second AZD1222 dose. The CDR3 loop reads CASSSPPAFPFF. The CDR3 nucleotides read TGTGCCAGCAGCTCTCCCCCGGCATTTCCGTTTTTT.